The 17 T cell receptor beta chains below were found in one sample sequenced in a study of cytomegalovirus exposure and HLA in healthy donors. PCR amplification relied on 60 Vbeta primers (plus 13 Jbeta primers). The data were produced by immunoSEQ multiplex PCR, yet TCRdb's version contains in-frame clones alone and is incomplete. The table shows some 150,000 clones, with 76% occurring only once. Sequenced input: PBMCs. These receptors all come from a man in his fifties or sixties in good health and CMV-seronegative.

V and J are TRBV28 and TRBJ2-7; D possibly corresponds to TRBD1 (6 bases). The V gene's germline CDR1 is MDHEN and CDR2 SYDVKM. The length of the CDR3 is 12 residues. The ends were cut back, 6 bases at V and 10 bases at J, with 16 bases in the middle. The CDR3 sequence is CASSLEGVAQYF. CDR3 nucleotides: TGTGCCAGCAGCCTAGAGGGGGTCGCACAGTACTTC.

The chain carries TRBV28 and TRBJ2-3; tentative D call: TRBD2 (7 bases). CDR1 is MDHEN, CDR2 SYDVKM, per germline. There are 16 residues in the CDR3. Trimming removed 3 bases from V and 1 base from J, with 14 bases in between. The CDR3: CASSLRGGVGTDTQYF. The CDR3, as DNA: TGTGCCAGCAGTTTGAGGGGGGGGGTCGGCACAGATACGCAGTATTTT.

Here the CDR3 reads CASSRGGTSGETQYF. The DNA for the CDR3 is TGCGCCAGCAGCCGGGGAGGGACTAGCGGGGAGACCCAGTACTTC. The V call is TRBV10-1, the J call TRBJ2-5; 12 bases are shared with TRBD2. V was pared by 6 bases and J by 5 bases, with 7 bases of the junction left unmatched. Germline V gives CDR1 WNHNN, CDR2 SYGVQD (reference sequence). This CDR3 contains 15 residues.

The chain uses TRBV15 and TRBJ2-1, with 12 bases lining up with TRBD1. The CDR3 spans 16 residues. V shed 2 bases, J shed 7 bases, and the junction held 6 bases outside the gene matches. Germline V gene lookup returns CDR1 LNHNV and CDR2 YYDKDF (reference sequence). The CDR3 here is CATSRTGTGGFNEQFF. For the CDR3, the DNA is TGTGCCACCAGCAGAACCGGGACAGGGGGCTTTAATGAGCAGTTCTTC.

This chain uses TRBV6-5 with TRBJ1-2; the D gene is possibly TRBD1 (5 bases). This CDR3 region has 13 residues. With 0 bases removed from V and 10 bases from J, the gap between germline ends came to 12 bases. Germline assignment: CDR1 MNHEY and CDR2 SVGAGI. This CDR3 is CASSYSGGRVYTF. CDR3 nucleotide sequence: TGTGCCAGCAGTTACTCGGGGGGACGGGTCTACACCTTC.

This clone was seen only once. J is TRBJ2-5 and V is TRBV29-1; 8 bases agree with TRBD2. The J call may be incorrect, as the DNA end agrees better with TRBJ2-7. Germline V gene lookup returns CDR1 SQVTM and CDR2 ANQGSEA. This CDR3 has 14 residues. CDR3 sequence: CSVVGFRGGYEQYF. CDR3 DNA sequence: TGCAGCGTTGTTGGTTTTCGGGGGGGCTACGAGCAGTACTTC.

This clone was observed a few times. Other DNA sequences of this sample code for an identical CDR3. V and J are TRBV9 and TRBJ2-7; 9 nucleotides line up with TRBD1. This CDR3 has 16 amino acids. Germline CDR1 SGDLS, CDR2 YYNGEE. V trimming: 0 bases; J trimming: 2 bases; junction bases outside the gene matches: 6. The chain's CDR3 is CASSVAPGQGTYEQYF. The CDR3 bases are TGTGCCAGCAGCGTAGCCCCGGGACAGGGAACCTACGAGCAGTACTTC.

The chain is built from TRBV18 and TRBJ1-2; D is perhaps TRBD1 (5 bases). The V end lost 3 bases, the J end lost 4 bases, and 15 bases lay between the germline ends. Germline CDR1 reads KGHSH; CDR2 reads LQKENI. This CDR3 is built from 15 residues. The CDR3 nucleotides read TGTGCCAGCTCACCGAGCCCCGACAGACTCTATGGCTACACCTTC. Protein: CASSPSPDRLYGYTF.

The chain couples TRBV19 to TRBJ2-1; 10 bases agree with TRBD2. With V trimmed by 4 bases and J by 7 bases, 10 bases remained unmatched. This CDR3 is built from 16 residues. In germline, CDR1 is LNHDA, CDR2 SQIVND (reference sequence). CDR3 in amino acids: CASSTRRAGGPNEQFF. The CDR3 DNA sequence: TGTGCCAGTAGTACTCGCCGAGCGGGAGGGCCAAATGAGCAGTTCTTC.

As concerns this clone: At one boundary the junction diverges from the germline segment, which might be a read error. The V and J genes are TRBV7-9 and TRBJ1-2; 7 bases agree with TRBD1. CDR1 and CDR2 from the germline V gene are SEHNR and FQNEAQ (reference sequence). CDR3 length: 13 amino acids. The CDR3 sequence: CSSSLTGIEGYTF. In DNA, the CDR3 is TGTTCCAGCAGCTTGACAGGGATCGAAGGCTACACCTTC.

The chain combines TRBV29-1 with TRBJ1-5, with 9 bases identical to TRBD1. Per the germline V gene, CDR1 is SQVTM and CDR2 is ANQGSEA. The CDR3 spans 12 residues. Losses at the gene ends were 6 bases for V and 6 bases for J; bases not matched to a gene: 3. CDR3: CSVSDRGQPQHF. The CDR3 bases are TGCAGCGTCTCGGACAGGGGTCAGCCCCAGCATTTT.

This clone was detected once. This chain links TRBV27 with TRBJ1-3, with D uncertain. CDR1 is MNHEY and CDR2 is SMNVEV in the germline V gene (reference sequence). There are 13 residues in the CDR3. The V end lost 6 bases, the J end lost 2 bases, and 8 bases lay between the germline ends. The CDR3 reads CASSARAGNTIYF. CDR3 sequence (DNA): TGTGCCAGCAGCGCACGGGCTGGAAACACCATATATTTT.

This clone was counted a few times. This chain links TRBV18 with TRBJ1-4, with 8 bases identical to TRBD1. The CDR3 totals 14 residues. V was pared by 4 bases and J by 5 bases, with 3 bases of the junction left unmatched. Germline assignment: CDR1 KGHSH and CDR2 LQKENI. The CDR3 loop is CASSLDRGNEKLFF. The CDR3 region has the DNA TGTGCCAGCTCACTCGACAGGGGAAATGAAAAACTGTTTTTT.

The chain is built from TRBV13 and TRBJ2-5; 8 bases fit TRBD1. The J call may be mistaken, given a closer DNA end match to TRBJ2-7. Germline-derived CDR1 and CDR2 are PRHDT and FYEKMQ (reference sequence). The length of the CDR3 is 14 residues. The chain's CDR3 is CASSTGQGSYEQYF. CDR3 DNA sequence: TGTGCCAGCAGCACCGGACAGGGTTCCTACGAGCAGTACTTC.

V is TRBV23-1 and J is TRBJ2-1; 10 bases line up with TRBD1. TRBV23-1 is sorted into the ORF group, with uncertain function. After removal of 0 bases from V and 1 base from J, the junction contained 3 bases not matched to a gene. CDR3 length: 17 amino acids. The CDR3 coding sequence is TGCGCCAGCAGTCAATCGCGGGACAGGGGTTCCTACAATGAGCAGTTCTTC. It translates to CASSQSRDRGSYNEQFF.

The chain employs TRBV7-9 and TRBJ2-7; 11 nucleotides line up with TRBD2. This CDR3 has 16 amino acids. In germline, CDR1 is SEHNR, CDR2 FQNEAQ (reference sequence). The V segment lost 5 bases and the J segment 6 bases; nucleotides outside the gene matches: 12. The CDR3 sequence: CASSPILAGVPGEQYF. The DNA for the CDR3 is TGTGCCAGCAGCCCTATACTAGCGGGAGTCCCGGGCGAGCAGTACTTC.

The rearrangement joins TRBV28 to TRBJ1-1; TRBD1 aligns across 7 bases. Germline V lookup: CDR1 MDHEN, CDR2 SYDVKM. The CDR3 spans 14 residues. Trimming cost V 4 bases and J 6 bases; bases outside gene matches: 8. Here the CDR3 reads CASSSDGQAAEAFF. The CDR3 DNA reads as TGTGCCAGCAGTTCGGACGGACAGGCCGCTGAAGCTTTCTTT.